The 9 T cell receptor beta chains listed next were all sequenced from one sample in a study of shared clonotypes between healthy human individuals. TCRdb's copy holds only in-frame clones and misses some; the assay was immunoSEQ multiplex PCR. The table lists 950,000 to 1,200,000 clones, 77% of them singletons, with 0.89% in the top ten. The sample consisted of memory CD4+ T cells from PBMCs. Subset given: CD45RA-negative fraction. Receptors were obtained from a man younger than 30 in good health. Some clones in this sample may be carry-over from other donors' samples.

J is TRBJ1-1 and V is TRBV6-4; a weak D match, TRBD1 (5 bases). The CDR3 totals 13 residues. Between the trimmed V and J ends, which lost 3 bases and 1 base, there was a span of 6 bases. CDR1 is MRHNA, CDR2 SNTAGT, per germline. CDR3 sequence (DNA): TGTGCCAGCAGTGAAGGGGAGAACACTGAAGCTTTCTTT. It specifies CASSEGENTEAFF.

CDR3 nucleotides: TGTGCCAGCAGTCCAGGGGACAGGGAGGGCGGCGAGCAGTACTTC. It is translated as CASSPGDREGGEQYF. The V call is TRBV27, the J call TRBJ2-7; TRBD1 matches at 9 bases. Germline lookup yields CDR1 MNHEY and CDR2 SMNVEV (reference sequence). The junction had 11 bases not matched to a gene; V was cut back by 5 bases and J by 6 bases. The CDR3 totals 15 residues.

This clone showed up just once. The chain has TRBV5-5 and TRBJ2-7, with TRBD2 matching over 9 bases. Germline V CDR1 and CDR2: SGHKS, YYEKEE (reference sequence). The ends lost 2 bases at V and 5 bases at J; junction bases unmatched: 11. This CDR3 comprises 16 residues. As DNA, the CDR3 is TGTGCCAGCAGCTTCGGTAGCGGGAGTATTCCCGACGAGCAGTACTTC. This gives the protein CASSFGSGSIPDEQYF.

CDR3 in DNA: TGTGCCAGCAGTGAATACAGGTCCAATGAAGCTTTCTTT. Protein sequence: CASSEYRSNEAFF. V usage is TRBV25-1 and J usage is TRBJ1-1; no clear D. The CDR3 consists of 13 residues. Germline V lookup: CDR1 MGHDK, CDR2 SYGVNS. The ends were cut back, 0 bases at V and 7 bases at J, with 9 bases in the middle.

This clone was detected only a few times. The chain carries TRBV28 and TRBJ1-5; a weak D match, TRBD1 (5 bases). Trimming took 3 bases from V and 4 from J, leaving 16 bases between them. CDR3 length: 16 residues. CDR1 and CDR2 from the germline V gene are MDHEN and SYDVKM. CDR3 in DNA: TGTGCCAGCAGTTTGGGGCACACGGGGTGGAATCAGCCCCAGCATTTT. It yields the protein CASSLGHTGWNQPQHF.

In this sample, this clone turned up once. This rearrangement joins TRBV6-6 to TRBJ2-7, with TRBD1 as a possible D gene (6 bases). The CDR3 is 15 amino acids. The germline gives CDR1 MNHNY, CDR2 SVGAGI (reference sequence). V was pared by 0 bases and J by 7 bases, with 16 bases between. The CDR3 region is CASSYSKRQGKEQYF. The CDR3 DNA reads as TGTGCCAGCAGTTACTCGAAGCGTCAGGGGAAGGAGCAGTACTTC.

CDR3 in DNA: TGTGCCAGCAGCCCCTCCGCCGTCTACGAGCAGTACTTC. It specifies CASSPSAVYEQYF. The genes are TRBV5-6 and TRBJ2-7, with D unresolved. With 4 bases removed from V and 3 bases from J, the gap between germline ends came to 11 bases. The CDR3 spans 13 residues. The germline CDR1 and CDR2 sequences are SGHDT and YYEEEE. Complete variable domain (other parts from reference TRBV5-6 and TRBJ2-7): DAGVTQSPTHLIKTRGQQVTLRCSPKSGHDTVSWYQQALGQGPQFIFQYYEEEERQRGNFPDRFSGHQFPNYSSELNVNALLLGDSALYLCASSPSAVYEQYFGPGTRLTVT.

The chain couples TRBV18 to TRBJ2-7; D is unclear. Deletions cut 6 bases from V and 6 bases from J, with 21 bases between. CDR3 length: 15 residues. Germline-derived CDR1 and CDR2 are KGHSH and LQKENI. This CDR3 reads CASSPVAGSLGEQYF. CDR3 DNA: TGTGCCAGCTCCCCTGTTGCCGGGTCCCTCGGCGAGCAGTACTTC. Complete variable domain (other parts from reference TRBV18 and TRBJ2-7): NAGVMQNPRHLVRRRGQEARLRCSPMKGHSHVYWYRQLPEEGLKFMVYLQKENIIDESGMPKERFSAEFPKEGPSILRIQQVVRGDSAAYFCASSPVAGSLGEQYFGPGTRLTVT.

This clone was counted once. The chain has TRBV20-1 and TRBJ2-5; 7 bases fit TRBD2. This CDR3 has 11 amino acids. Germline V gene sequence: CDR1 DFQATT, CDR2 SNEGSKA (reference sequence). The V segment lost 3 bases and the J segment 9 bases; nucleotides outside the gene matches: 4. The CDR3 sequence is CSASPRGAQYF. In DNA, the CDR3 is TGCAGTGCTAGCCCCCGGGGGGCCCAGTACTTC.